This T cell receptor beta chain is from a study of metastatic and nonmetastatic thyroid tumors. General observations from the study: According to reports, the diversity of TCR beta was significantly higher in malignant thyroid tumors than in benign nodules, and this held in both blood and tumor samples.

Remarks on this clone: Its antigen is as yet unknown. The junction shows a germline mismatch at one end, possibly a read error.

With MiXCR, TCRdb called clones anew from the PCR reads. The sample consists of tens of thousands of clones, 20% to 25% of them appearing once. In germline, CDR1 is LGHNT, CDR2 FRNRAP. The length of the CDR3 is 14 residues. Not a single patient had been given any form of treatment at any point before undergoing thyroid surgery. Material: blood. V and J are TRBV12-5 and TRBJ1-2, with 12 bases matching TRBD1. This clonotype was sampled from a female donor with papillary thyroid cancer or a benign thyroid nodule (not recorded which). Some clones in this sample may be carry-over from other donors' samples. CDR3 protein: CASGKGQGAYGHTF. The CDR3 bases are TGTGCTAGTGGCAAGGGACAGGGGGCTTATGGCCACACCTTC.